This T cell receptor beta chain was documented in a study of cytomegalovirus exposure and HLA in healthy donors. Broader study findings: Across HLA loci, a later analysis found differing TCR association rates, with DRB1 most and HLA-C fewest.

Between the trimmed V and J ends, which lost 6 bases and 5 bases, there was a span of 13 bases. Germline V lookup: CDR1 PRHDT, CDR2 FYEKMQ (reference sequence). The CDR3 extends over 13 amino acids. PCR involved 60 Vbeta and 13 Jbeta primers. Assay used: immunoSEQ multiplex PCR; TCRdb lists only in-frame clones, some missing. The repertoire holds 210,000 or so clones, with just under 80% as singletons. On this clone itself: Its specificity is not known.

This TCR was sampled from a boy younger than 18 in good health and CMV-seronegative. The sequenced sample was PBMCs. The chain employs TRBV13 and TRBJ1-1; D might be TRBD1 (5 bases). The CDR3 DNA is TGTGCCAGCAGTCAGGGTGTGGCAACTGAAGCTTTCTTT. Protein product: CASSQGVATEAFF.